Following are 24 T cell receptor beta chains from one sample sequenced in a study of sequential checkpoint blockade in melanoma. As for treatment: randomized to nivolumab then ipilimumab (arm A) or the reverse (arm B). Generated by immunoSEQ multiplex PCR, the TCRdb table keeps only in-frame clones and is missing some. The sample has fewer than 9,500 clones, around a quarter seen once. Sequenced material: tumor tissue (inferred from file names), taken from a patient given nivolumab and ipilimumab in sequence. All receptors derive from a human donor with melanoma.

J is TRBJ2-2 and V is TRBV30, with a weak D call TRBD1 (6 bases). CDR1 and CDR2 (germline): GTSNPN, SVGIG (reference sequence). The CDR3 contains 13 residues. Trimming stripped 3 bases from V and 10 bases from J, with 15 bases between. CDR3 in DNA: TGTGCCTGGAGAGTGCAGGGGCCACCGGAGCTGTTTTTT. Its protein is CAWRVQGPPELFF. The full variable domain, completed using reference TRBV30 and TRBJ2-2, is SQTIHQWPATLVQPVGSPLSLECTVEGTSNPNLYWYRQAAGRGLQLLFYSVGIGQISSEVPQNLSASRPQDRQFILSSKKLLLSDSGFYLCAWRVQGPPELFFGEGSRLTVL.

This CDR3 is CASSDRETGTDTQYF. The CDR3 DNA follows: TGTGCCAGCAGTGACAGGGAGACCGGCACAGATACGCAGTATTTT. The chain combines TRBV9 with TRBJ2-3; 7 nucleotides agree with TRBD1. V lost 5 bases to trimming and J lost 1 base; unmatched junction nucleotides: 7. The CDR3 is made up of 15 amino acids. In germline, CDR1 is SGDLS, CDR2 YYNGEE. The complete variable domain, with remaining parts taken from reference TRBV9 and TRBJ2-3, reads DSGVTQTPKHLITATGQRVTLRCSPRSGDLSVYWYQQSLDQGLQFLIQYYNGEERAKGNILERFSAQQFPDLHSELNLSSLELGDSALYFCASSDRETGTDTQYFGPGTRLTVL.

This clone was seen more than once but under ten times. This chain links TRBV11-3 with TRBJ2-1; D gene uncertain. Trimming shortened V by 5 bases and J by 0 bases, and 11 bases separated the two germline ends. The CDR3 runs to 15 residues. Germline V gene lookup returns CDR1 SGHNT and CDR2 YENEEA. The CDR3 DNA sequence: TGTGCCAGCAGCATTGGACGGATCTCCTACAATGAGCAGTTCTTC. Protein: CASSIGRISYNEQFF.

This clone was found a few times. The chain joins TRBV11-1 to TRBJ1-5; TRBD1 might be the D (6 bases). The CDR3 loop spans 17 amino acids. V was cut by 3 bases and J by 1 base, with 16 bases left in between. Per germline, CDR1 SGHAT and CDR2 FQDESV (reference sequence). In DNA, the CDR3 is TGTGCCAGCAGCTTGGCCAGACAGGAGCGGAGCAATCAGCCCCAGCATTTT. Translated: CASSLARQERSNQPQHF. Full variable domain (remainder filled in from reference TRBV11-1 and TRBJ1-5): EAEVAQSPRYKITEKSQAVAFWCDPISGHATLYWYRQILGQGPELLVQFQDESVVDDSQLPKDRFSAERLKGVDSTLKIQPAELGDSAMYLCASSLARQERSNQPQHFGDGTRLSIL.

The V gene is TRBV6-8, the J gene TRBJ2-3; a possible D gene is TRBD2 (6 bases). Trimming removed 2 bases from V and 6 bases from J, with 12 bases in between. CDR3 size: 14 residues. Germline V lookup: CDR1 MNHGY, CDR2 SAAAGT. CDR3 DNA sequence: TGTGCCAGCAGTTACGGGGTAGCGGCTGATACGCAGTATTTT. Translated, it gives CASSYGVAADTQYF.

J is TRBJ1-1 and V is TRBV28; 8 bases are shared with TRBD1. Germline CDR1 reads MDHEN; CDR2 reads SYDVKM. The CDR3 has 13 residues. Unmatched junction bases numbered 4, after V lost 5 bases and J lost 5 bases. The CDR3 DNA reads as TGTGCCAGCAGTCCAGGGGGCGCGACTGAAGCTTTCTTT. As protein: CASSPGGATEAFF.

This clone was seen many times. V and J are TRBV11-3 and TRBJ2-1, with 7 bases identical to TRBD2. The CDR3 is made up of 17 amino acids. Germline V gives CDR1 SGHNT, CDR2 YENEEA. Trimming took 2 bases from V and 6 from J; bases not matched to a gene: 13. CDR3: CASSLIVTSRVLNEQFF. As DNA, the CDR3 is TGTGCCAGCAGCTTAATAGTGACTAGCCGAGTACTCAATGAGCAGTTCTTC. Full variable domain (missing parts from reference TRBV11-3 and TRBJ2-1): EAGVVQSPRYKIIEKKQPVAFWCNPISGHNTLYWYLQNLGQGPELLIRYENEEAVDDSQLPKDRFSAERLKGVDSTLKIQPAELGDSAVYLCASSLIVTSRVLNEQFFGPGTRLTVL.

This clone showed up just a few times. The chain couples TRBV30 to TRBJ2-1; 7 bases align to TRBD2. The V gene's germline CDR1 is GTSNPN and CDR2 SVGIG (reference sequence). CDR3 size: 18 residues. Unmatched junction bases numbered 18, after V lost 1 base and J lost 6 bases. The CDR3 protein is CAWSEPTSVLKVINEQFF. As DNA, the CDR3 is TGTGCCTGGAGTGAACCAACTAGCGTTTTGAAGGTTATCAATGAGCAGTTCTTC.

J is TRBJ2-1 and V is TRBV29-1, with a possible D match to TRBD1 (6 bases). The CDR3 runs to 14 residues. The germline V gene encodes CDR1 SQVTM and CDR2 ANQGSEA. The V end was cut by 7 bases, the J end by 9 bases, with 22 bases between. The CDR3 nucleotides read TGCAGCGCCCCCCGGACAGCGACCTTCGCTGAGCAGTTCTTC. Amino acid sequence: CSAPRTATFAEQFF.

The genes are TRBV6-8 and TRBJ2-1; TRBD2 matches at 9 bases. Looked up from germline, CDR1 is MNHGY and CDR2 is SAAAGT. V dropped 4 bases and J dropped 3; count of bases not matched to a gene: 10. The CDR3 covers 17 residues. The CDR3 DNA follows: TGTGCCAGCAGTTCCCCACCTAGCGGGACTTACTACAATGAGCAGTTCTTC. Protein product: CASSSPPSGTYYNEQFF.

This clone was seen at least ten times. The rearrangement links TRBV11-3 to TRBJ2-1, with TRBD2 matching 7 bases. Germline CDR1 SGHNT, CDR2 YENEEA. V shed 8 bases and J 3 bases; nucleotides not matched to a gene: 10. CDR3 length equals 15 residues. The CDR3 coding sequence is TGTGCCAGCGGCGCGACTAGCCAGGTCTACAATGAGCAGTTCTTC. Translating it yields CASGATSQVYNEQFF.

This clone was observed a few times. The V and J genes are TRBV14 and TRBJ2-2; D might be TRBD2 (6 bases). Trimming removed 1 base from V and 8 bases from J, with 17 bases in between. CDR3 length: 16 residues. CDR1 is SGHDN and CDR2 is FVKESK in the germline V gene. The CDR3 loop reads CASSQGRVGSTGELFF. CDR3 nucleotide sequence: TGTGCCAGCAGCCAAGGGAGGGTTGGCTCGACTGGGGAGCTGTTTTTT.

CDR3 amino acids: CASSQEPGLSSTDTQYF. CDR3 bases: TGTGCCAGCAGCCAAGAACCGGGACTTTCTAGCACAGATACGCAGTATTTT. V is TRBV14 and J is TRBJ2-3; TRBD2 might be the D (6 bases). The length of the CDR3 is 17 residues. Germline values: CDR1 SGHDN, CDR2 FVKESK. With 0 bases removed from V and 0 bases from J, the gap between germline ends came to 13 bases.

In DNA, the CDR3 is TGTGCCAGCAGCCGAGGGGGCAACACTGAAGCTTTCTTT. This translates into CASSRGGNTEAFF. J is TRBJ1-1 and V is TRBV7-2, with 7 bases aligning to TRBD1. CDR3 length: 13 residues. CDR1 and CDR2 (germline): SGHTA, FQGNSA. With V trimmed by 5 bases and J by 2 bases, 2 bases remained unmatched.

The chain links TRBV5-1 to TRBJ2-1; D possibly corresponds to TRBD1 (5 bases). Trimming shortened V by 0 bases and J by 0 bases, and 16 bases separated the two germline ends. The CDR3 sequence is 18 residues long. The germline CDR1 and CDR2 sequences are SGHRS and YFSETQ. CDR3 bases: TGCGCCAGCAGCTTGGAATTATTGGGGCGGAGCTCCTACAATGAGCAGTTCTTC. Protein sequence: CASSLELLGRSSYNEQFF.

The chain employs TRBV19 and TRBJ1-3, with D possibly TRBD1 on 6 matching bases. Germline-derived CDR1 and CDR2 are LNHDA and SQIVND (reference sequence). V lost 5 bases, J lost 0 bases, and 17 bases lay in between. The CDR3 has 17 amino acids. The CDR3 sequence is CASSYQPRDNSGNTIYF. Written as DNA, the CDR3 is TGTGCCAGTAGTTACCAACCCCGGGACAACTCTGGAAACACCATATATTTT.

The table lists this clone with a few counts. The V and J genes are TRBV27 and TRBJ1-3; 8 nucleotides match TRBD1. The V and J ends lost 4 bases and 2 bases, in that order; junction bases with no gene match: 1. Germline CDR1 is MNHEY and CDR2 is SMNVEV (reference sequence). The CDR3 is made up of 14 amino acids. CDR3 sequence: CASSSGGAGNTIYF. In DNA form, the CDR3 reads TGTGCCAGCAGTTCAGGGGGCGCTGGAAACACCATATATTTT.

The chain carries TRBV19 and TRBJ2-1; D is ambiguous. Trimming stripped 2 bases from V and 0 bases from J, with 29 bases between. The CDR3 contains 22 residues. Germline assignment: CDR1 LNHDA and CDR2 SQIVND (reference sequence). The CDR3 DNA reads TGTGCCAGTAGTATATCTAGTTGGGGTGACGTTAGATTGCGGAGCTCCTACAATGAGCAGTTCTTC. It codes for CASSISSWGDVRLRSSYNEQFF.

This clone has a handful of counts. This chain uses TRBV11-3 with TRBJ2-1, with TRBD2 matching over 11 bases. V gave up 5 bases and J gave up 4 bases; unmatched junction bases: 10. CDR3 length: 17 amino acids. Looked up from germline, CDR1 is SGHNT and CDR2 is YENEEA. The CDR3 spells CASSPSRGTSGYNEQFF. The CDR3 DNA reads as TGTGCCAGCAGCCCATCCCGAGGGACTAGCGGTTACAATGAGCAGTTCTTC.

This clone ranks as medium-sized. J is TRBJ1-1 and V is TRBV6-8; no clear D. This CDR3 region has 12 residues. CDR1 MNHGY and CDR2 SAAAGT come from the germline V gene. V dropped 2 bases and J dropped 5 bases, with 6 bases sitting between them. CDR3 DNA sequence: TGTGCCAGCAGTTACGGTACGACTGAAGCTTTCTTT. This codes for CASSYGTTEAFF.

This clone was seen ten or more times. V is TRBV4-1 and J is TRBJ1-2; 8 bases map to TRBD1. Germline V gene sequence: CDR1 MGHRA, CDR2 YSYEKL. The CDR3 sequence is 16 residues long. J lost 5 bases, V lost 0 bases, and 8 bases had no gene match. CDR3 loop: CASSQDGTGQRYGYTF. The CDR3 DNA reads TGCGCCAGCAGCCAAGATGGGACAGGCCAAAGATATGGCTACACCTTC.

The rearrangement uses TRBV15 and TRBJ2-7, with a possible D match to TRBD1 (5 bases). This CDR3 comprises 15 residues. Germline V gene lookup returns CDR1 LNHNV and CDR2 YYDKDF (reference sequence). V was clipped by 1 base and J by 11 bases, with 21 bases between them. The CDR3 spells CATSRAPLRQGIEYV. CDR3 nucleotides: TGTGCCACCAGCAGAGCCCCCCTGCGGCAGGGTATAGAGTACGTC.

CDR3 region: CASSQVGGTGNQPQHF. CDR3 nucleotides: TGCGCCAGCAGCCAAGTGGGGGGGACAGGCAATCAGCCCCAGCATTTT. This chain connects TRBV4-1 to TRBJ1-5, with 7 bases identical to TRBD1. Germline V gene lookup returns CDR1 MGHRA and CDR2 YSYEKL. Losses at the gene ends were 1 base for V and 2 bases for J; bases not matched to a gene: 5. This CDR3 region has 16 residues.

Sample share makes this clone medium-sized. The DNA for the CDR3 is TGTGCCAGCAGCTCCCGGGACCTCCCGTGGGGCACTGAAGCTTTCTTT. This codes for CASSSRDLPWGTEAFF. The chain carries TRBV9 and TRBJ1-1, with a weak D call TRBD1 (5 bases). V was cut by 4 bases and J by 4 bases, with 20 bases left in between. Germline-derived CDR1 and CDR2 are SGDLS and YYNGEE. The CDR3 has 16 amino acids.